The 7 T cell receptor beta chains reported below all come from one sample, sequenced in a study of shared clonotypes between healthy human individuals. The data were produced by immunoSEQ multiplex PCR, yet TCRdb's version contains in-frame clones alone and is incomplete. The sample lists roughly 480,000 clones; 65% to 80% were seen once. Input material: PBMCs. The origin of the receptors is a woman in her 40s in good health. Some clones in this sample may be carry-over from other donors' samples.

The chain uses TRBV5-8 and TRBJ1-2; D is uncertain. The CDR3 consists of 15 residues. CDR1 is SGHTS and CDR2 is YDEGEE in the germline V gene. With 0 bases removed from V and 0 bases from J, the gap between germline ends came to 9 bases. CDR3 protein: CASSLVAGANYGYTF. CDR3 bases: TGTGCCAGCAGCTTGGTAGCGGGAGCTAACTATGGCTACACCTTC.

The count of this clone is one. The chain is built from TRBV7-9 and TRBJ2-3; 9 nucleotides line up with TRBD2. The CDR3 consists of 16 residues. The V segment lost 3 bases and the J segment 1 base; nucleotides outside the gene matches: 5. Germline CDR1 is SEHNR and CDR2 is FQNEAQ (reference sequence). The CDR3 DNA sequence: TGTGCCAGCAGCTTCCGAGCGGGGGGCGGCACAGATACGCAGTATTTT. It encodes CASSFRAGGGTDTQYF.

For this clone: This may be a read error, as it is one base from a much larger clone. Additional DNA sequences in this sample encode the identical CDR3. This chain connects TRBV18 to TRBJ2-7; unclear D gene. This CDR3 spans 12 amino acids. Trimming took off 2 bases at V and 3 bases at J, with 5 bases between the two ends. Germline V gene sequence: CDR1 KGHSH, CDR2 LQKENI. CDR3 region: CASSPGGYEQYF. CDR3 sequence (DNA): TGTGCCAGCTCACCAGGTGGCTACGAGCAGTACTTC.

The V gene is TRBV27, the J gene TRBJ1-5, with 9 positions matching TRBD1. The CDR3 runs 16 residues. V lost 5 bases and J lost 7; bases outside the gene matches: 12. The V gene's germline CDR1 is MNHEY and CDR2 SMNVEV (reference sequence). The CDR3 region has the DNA TGTGCCAGCAGTGCCTCTGGGACAGGGATTTCGCAGCCCCAGCATTTT. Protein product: CASSASGTGISQPQHF.

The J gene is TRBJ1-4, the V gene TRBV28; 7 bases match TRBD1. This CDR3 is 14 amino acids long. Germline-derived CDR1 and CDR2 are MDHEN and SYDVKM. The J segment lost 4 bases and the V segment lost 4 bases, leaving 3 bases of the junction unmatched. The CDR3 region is CASSSGQNNEKLFF. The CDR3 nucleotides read TGTGCCAGCAGTTCGGGACAGAATAATGAAAAACTGTTTTTT.

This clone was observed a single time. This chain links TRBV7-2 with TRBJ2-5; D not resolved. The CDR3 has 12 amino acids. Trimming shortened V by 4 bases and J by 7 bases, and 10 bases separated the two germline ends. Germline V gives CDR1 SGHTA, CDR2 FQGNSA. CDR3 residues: CASSSTPGTQYF. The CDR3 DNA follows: TGTGCCAGCAGCTCCACACCTGGGACCCAGTACTTC.

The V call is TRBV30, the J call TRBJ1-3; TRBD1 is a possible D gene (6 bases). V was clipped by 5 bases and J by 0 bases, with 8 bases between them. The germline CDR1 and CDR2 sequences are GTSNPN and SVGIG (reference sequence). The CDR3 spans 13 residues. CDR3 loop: CAWGTNSGNTIYF. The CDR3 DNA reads TGTGCCTGGGGGACAAACTCTGGAAACACCATATATTTT.